The 9 T cell receptor beta chains in this list originate from one sample, sequenced in a study of T-cell reconstitution after alpha-beta-depleted transplantation in children. During its preparation, the TCRbeta library received unique molecular identifiers. TCRdb re-called the PCR reads through MiXCR, storing one row per CDR3 protein. The sample carries approximately 800,000 distinct CDR3 sequences, around 15% recorded once. The specimen comprised PBMCs, mostly from graft donor cells, sampled 360 days after TCRalphabeta/CD19-depleted stem cell transplant. The receptor set was obtained from a male patient under 18 who had a stem cell transplant for acute lymphoblastic leukemia, so the T cells may come from the graft donor.

The rearrangement uses TRBV29-1 and TRBJ2-1, with D perhaps TRBD2 (6 bases). There are 19 residues in the CDR3. The V gene's germline CDR1 is SQVTM and CDR2 ANQGSEA. The V and J ends lost 0 bases and 2 bases respectively, with 23 bases between them. As DNA, the CDR3 is TGCAGCGTTGAAGATTTGACGACCGAGCGGGCCTCCCCCTACAATGAGCAGTTCTTC. Residues: CSVEDLTTERASPYNEQFF.

A few counts support this clonotype. The chain employs TRBV5-1 and TRBJ2-3, with 7 bases lining up with TRBD1. In germline, CDR1 is SGHRS, CDR2 YFSETQ. CDR3 length equals 16 residues. V gave up 0 bases and J gave up 2 bases; unmatched junction bases: 6. CDR3 sequence: CASSLVPGQTTDTQYF. CDR3 in DNA: TGCGCCAGCAGCTTGGTCCCGGGACAGACCACAGATACGCAGTATTTT.

This clonotype was recorded a few times. The chain links TRBV2 to TRBJ2-7; 9 bases line up with TRBD2. V trimming: 3 bases; J trimming: 5 bases; junction bases outside the gene matches: 8. The CDR3 covers 15 residues. Looked up from germline, CDR1 is SNHLY and CDR2 is FYNNEI. Here the CDR3 reads CASSETREGVDEQYF. Written as DNA, the CDR3 is TGTGCCAGCAGTGAGACGCGGGAGGGAGTCGACGAGCAGTACTTC.

This clonotype appeared a few times. The chain uses TRBV2 and TRBJ2-6, with D possibly matching TRBD1 (6 bases). V gave up 8 bases and J gave up 1 base, with 24 bases separating them. From germline, CDR1 is SNHLY and CDR2 FYNNEI. The CDR3 loop spans 19 amino acids. As DNA, the CDR3 is TGTGCCAGCTGTTTTCCCAAGGGGACACCTCGGTCTGGGGCCAACGTCCTGACTTTC. Residues: CASCFPKGTPRSGANVLTF.

This clonotype showed up just a few times. The J gene is TRBJ2-1, the V gene TRBV9; D is unclear. CDR3 size: 14 residues. CDR1 and CDR2 (germline): SGDLS, YYNGEE. V shed 3 bases and J shed 8 bases, with 15 bases lying between them. This chain's CDR3 is CASSAPPRRYEQFF. The DNA for the CDR3 is TGTGCCAGCAGCGCTCCCCCGAGACGGTATGAGCAGTTCTTC.

This clonotype was counted a few times. The chain links TRBV27 to TRBJ2-1, with 9 bases that match TRBD1. Germline values: CDR1 MNHEY, CDR2 SMNVEV (reference sequence). The CDR3 has 15 amino acids. V shed 3 bases, J shed 5 bases, and the junction held 5 bases outside the gene matches. The CDR3 DNA sequence: TGTGCCAGCAGTTTCAGGGACAGGGACAACAATGAGCAGTTCTTC. It specifies CASSFRDRDNNEQFF.

The V gene is TRBV29-1, the J gene TRBJ2-7; D may be TRBD2 (5 bases). Germline-derived CDR1 and CDR2 are SQVTM and ANQGSEA. There are 13 residues in the CDR3. V lost 4 bases and J lost 3, with 13 bases in between. CDR3 loop: CSVVRGSGYEQYF. In nucleotides, the CDR3 is TGCAGCGTTGTACGGGGATCTGGCTACGAGCAGTACTTC.

CDR3 sequence (DNA): TGCGCCAGCAGACCGGGACTAGCGGGGAAAGAGACCCAGTACTTC. It is translated as CASRPGLAGKETQYF. The V gene is TRBV5-1, the J gene TRBJ2-5; 13 bases line up with TRBD2. V gave up 5 bases and J gave up 3 bases; unmatched junction bases: 4. The CDR3 totals 15 residues. Germline V gives CDR1 SGHRS, CDR2 YFSETQ.

This rearrangement joins TRBV7-9 to TRBJ1-1; D is ambiguous. This CDR3 region has 15 residues. From germline, CDR1 is SEHNR and CDR2 FQNEAQ (reference sequence). Trimming shortened V by 4 bases and J by 1 base, and 13 bases separated the two germline ends. As DNA, the CDR3 is TGTGCCAGCAGCTCCGCCCGGGCTACGAACACTGAAGCTTTCTTT. This codes for CASSSARATNTEAFF.